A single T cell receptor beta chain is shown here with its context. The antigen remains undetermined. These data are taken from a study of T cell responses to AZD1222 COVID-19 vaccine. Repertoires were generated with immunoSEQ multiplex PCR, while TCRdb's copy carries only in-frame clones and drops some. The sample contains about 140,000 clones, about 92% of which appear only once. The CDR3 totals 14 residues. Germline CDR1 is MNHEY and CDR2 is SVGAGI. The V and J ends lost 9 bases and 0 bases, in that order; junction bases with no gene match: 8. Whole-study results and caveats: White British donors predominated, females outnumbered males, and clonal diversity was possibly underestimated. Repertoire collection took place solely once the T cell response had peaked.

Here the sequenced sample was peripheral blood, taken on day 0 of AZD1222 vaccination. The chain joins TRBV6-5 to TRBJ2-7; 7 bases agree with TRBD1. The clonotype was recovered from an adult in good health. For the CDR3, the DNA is TGTGCCAGTTGGGTGACAGGGAGCTCCTACGAGCAGTACTTC. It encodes CASWVTGSSYEQYF.